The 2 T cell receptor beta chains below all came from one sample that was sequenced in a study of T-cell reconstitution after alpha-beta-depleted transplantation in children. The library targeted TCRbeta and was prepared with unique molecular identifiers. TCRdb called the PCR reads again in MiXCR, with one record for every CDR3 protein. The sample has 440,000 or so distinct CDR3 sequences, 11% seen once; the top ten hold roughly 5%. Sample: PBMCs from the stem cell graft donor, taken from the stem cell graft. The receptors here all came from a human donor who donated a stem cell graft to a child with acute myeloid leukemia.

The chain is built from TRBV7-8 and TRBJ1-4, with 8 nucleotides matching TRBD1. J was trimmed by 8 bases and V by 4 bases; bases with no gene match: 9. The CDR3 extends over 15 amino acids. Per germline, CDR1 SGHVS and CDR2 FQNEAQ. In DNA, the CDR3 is TGTGCCAGCAGCTCTTGGACAGGGTTAAAGGAAAAACTGTTTTTT. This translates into CASSSWTGLKEKLFF. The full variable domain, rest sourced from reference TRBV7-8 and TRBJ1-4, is GAGVSQSPRYKVAKRGQDVALRCDPISGHVSLFWYQQALGQGPEFLTYFQNEAQLDKSGLPSDRFFAERPEGSVSTLKIQRTQQEDSAVYLCASSSWTGLKEKLFFGSGTQLSVL.

The CDR3 DNA follows: TGCGCCAGCAGCTCTGGGCGGACACCCAACACTGAAGCTTTCTTT. Translating gives CASSSGRTPNTEAFF. The chain has TRBV5-1 and TRBJ1-1; weak D call: TRBD1 (5 bases). The V gene lost 3 bases and the J gene lost 2 bases, with 14 bases spanning the gap. This CDR3 has 15 amino acids. From germline, CDR1 is SGHRS and CDR2 YFSETQ.